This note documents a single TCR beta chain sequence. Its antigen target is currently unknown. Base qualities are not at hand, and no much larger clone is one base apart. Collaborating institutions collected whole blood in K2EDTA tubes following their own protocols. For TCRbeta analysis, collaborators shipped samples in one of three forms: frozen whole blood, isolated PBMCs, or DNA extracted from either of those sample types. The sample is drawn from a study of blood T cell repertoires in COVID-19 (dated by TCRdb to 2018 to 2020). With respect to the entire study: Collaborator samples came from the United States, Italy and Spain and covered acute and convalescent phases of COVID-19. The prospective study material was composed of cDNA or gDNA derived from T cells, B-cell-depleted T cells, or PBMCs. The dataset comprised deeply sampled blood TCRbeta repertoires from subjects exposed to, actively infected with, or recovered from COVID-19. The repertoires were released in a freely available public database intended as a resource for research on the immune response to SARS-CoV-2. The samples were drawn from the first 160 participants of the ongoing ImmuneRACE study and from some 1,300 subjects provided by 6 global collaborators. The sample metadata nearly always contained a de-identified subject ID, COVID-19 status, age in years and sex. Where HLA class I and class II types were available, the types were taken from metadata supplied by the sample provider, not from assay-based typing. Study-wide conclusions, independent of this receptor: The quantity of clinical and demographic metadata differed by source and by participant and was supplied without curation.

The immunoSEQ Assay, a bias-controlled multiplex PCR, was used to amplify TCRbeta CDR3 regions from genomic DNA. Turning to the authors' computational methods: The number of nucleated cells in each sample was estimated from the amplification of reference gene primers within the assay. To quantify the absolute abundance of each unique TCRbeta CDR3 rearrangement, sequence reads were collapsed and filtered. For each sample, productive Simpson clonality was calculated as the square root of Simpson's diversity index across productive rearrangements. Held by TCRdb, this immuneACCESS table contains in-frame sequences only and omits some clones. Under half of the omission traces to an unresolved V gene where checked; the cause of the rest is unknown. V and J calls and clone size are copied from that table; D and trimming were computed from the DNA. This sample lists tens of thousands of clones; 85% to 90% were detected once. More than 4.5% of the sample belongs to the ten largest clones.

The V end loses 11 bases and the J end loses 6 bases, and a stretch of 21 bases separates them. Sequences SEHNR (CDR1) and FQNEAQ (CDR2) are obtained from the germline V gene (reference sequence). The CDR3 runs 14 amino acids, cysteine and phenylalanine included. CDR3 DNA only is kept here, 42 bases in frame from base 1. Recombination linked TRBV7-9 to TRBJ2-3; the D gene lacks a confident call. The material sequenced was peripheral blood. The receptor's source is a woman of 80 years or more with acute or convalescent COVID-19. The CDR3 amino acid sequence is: CASRSDSVSDTQYF. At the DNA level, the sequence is TGTGCCTCCCGGAGCGACTCGGTATCTGATACGCAGTATTTT. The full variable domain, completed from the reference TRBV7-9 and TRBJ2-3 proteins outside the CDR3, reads DTGVSQNPRHKITKRGQNVTFRCDPISEHNRLYWYRQTLGQGPEFLTYFQNEAQLEKSRLLSDRFSAERPKGSFSTLEIQRTEQGDSAMYLCASRSDSVSDTQYFGPGTRLTVL.